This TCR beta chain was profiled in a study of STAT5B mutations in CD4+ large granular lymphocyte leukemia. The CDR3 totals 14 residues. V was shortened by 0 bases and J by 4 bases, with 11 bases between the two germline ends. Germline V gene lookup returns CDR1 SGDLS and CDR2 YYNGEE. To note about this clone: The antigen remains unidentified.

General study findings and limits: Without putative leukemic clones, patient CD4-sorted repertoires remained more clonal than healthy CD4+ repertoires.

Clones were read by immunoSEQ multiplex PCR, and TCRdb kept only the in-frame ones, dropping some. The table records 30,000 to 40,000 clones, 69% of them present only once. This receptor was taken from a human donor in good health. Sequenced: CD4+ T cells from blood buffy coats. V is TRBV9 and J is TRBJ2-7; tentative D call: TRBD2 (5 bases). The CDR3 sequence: CASSVAPRGYEQYF. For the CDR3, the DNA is TGTGCCAGCAGCGTAGCCCCTCGGGGTTACGAGCAGTACTTC.